The source of this T cell receptor beta chain is a study of T cells in localized non-small cell lung cancer. Profiling relied on immunoSEQ multiplex PCR, and the TCRdb table lists in-frame clones only, not all of them. Altogether 38,000 or so clones are present, 86% being singletons, with the ten largest covering about 6%. The CDR3 length is 11 residues. V lost 8 bases, J lost 3 bases, and 10 bases lay in between. The germline V gene encodes CDR1 GTSNPN and CDR2 SVGIG (reference sequence). Here the sequenced sample was peripheral blood mononuclear cells, taken before any cancer treatment. The receptor was derived from a male donor older than 55 with stage II lung adenocarcinoma. V gene TRBV30 combines with J gene TRBJ2-5; TRBD1 might be the D (6 bases). The CDR3 is CAGGQKETQYF. The DNA for the CDR3 is TGTGCCGGCGGACAGAAAGAGACCCAGTACTTC.